The 4 T cell receptor beta chains in this list originate from one sample, sequenced in a study of blood T cell repertoires in COVID-19. Sequenced by immunoSEQ multiplex PCR; TCRdb stores in-frame clones only, minus some. This sample has more than 110,000 clones, with approximately 80% found just once. The sample consisted of peripheral blood. These receptors were collected from a human donor in a cohort sampled during active COVID-19.

This clone was detected only once. This chain links TRBV2 with TRBJ2-5, with 12 bases aligning to TRBD2. This CDR3 is built from 15 residues. Trimming removed 6 bases from V and 4 bases from J; junction bases left unmatched: 6. Germline loops: CDR1 SNHLY, CDR2 FYNNEI. This CDR3 is CASSESSGGAETQYF. The CDR3 DNA sequence: TGTGCCAGCAGCGAATCTAGCGGGGGGGCAGAGACCCAGTACTTC.

This clone was detected ten times or more. The chain combines TRBV6-2 or TRBV6-3 with TRBJ1-2; 7 nucleotides align to TRBD1. Per the germline V gene, CDR1 is MNHEY and CDR2 is SVGEGT. CDR3 length: 13 residues. The V gene end was trimmed by 6 bases and the J gene end by 7 bases; junction bases not matched to a gene: 8. The CDR3, as DNA: TGTGCCAGCAGCCCCCGACAGGGTACTGGCTACACCTTC. Translation: CASSPRQGTGYTF.

The CDR3 is CASSITKYEQYF. CDR3 DNA sequence: TGTGCCAGCAGTATCACTAAATACGAGCAGTACTTC. The chain couples TRBV6-2 or TRBV6-3 to TRBJ2-7; no clear D gene. Trimming removed 5 bases at V and 4 bases at J, with 9 bases between. The CDR3 loop spans 12 amino acids. Germline V gene data show CDR1 as MNHEY and CDR2 as SVGEGT.

The J gene is TRBJ1-1, the V gene TRBV28; D is ambiguous. CDR3 length equals 13 residues. V lost 8 bases and J lost 1, with 11 bases in between. Germline V gives CDR1 MDHEN, CDR2 SYDVKM. CDR3 sequence: CASVWRRNTEAFF. CDR3 coding DNA: TGTGCCAGCGTGTGGCGGAGGAACACTGAAGCTTTCTTT.